This record concerns one T cell receptor (beta chain) sequence. Antigen unknown. CDR1 is GTSNPN, CDR2 SVGIG, per germline (reference sequence). Trimming took off 5 bases at V and 4 bases at J, with 10 bases between the two ends. The CDR3 covers 12 residues. These data belong to a study of radiotherapy plus CTLA-4 blockade in lung cancer. Overall study context: Disease control reached over 30%, with objective responses in less than 20%.

Notes on the study in general: After radiotherapy and ipilimumab, tumor-derived clones expanded in peripheral blood. Dynamics of early blood T cell clones, together with interferon-beta, were reportedly the best predictors of response.

Assay used: immunoSEQ multiplex PCR; TCRdb lists only in-frame clones, some missing. The repertoire holds 56,000 or so clones, with around 85% as singletons. Ipilimumab CTLA-4 blockade and focal radiation were given to patients with chemo-refractory metastatic non-small-cell lung cancer. The sample here was peripheral blood, taken from a patient treated with radiotherapy plus ipilimumab. This chain uses TRBV30 with TRBJ2-3; D might be TRBD1 (6 bases). This TCR came from a human donor with non-small cell lung cancer who had a partial response to radiotherapy plus ipilimumab. The CDR3 nucleotides read TGTGCCTGGGGGGGACAAGCAGATACGCAGTATTTT. Translation: CAWGGQADTQYF.